These 29 T cell receptor beta chains were sequenced from one sample in a study of blood T cell repertoires in COVID-19. The data were produced by immunoSEQ multiplex PCR, yet TCRdb's version contains in-frame clones alone and is incomplete. Here the sample spans approximately 330,000 clones, roughly 89% being singletons. Sequencing was done on a sample of peripheral blood. The receptor source for this set is a man in his thirties or forties with COVID-19, enrolled during active disease.

The chain is built from TRBV4-2 and TRBJ2-7; D is possibly TRBD2 (6 bases). The CDR3 sequence is 16 residues long. CDR1 is LGHNA, CDR2 YNFKEQ, per germline. V was trimmed by 2 bases and J by 7 bases, leaving 21 bases between them. The CDR3 bases are TGTGCCAGCAGCCAACTTGGGGGACTGGGCCTCTTGGAGCAGTACTTC. Amino acid sequence: CASSQLGGLGLLEQYF.

V gene TRBV14 combines with J gene TRBJ1-6, with unresolved D. Germline V lookup: CDR1 SGHDN, CDR2 FVKESK. The germline V and J ends were trimmed by 3 bases and 14 bases, with 17 bases remaining between them. CDR3 length: 14 amino acids. The CDR3 loop is CASSHGAVIDALHF. CDR3 bases: TGTGCCAGCAGCCACGGAGCCGTAATAGATGCCCTCCACTTT.

As concerns this clone: Different DNA sequences within this sample yield the same CDR3. The J gene is TRBJ2-7, the V gene TRBV6-5; TRBD1 agrees at 8 bases. Losses at the gene ends were 6 bases for V and 3 bases for J; bases not matched to a gene: 4. Germline V CDR1 and CDR2: MNHEY, SVGAGI. The CDR3 runs to 13 residues. The CDR3 is CASRPGQGYEQYF. CDR3 coding DNA: TGTGCCAGCAGACCAGGACAGGGCTACGAGCAGTACTTC.

The chain couples TRBV4-1 to TRBJ1-1, with a weak D call TRBD1 (6 bases). The V gene lost 0 bases and the J gene lost 7 bases, with 12 bases spanning the gap. CDR1 is MGHRA, CDR2 YSYEKL, per germline. CDR3 length: 14 residues. CDR3: CASSQEHRGGEAFF. CDR3 nucleotide sequence: TGCGCCAGCAGCCAAGAGCATAGGGGGGGTGAAGCTTTCTTT.

The chain uses TRBV28 and TRBJ2-5; possible D gene TRBD2, 7 bases. Trimming stripped 10 bases from V and 2 bases from J, with 14 bases between. The CDR3 totals 13 residues. The germline V gene has CDR1 MDHEN and CDR2 SYDVKM. This CDR3 is CAIGGRAQETQYF. As DNA, the CDR3 is TGTGCCATCGGGGGGCGGGCGCAAGAGACCCAGTACTTC.

The gene calls are TRBV7-7 and TRBJ2-2; 7 bases match TRBD2. The germline CDR1 and CDR2 sequences are SSHAT and FNYEAQ (reference sequence). The V and J ends lost 2 bases and 2 bases, in that order; junction bases with no gene match: 5. CDR3 size: 16 residues. This chain's CDR3 is CASSLMPSGNTGELFF. CDR3 DNA sequence: TGTGCCAGCAGCTTAATGCCTAGCGGAAACACCGGGGAGCTGTTTTTT.

The gene calls are TRBV5-6 and TRBJ1-4, with D hard to call. V lost 0 bases and J 4 bases, leaving 10 bases between the germline ends. The germline gives CDR1 SGHDT, CDR2 YYEEEE. This CDR3 has 15 residues. The chain's CDR3 is CASSLGPVHNEKLFF. The CDR3 bases are TGTGCCAGCAGCTTGGGCCCAGTCCATAATGAAAAACTGTTTTTT.

The rearrangement joins TRBV6-1 to TRBJ1-5; D may be TRBD1 (6 bases). Trimming shortened V by 3 bases and J by 4 bases, and 13 bases separated the two germline ends. Per germline, CDR1 MNHNS and CDR2 SASEGT. There are 15 residues in the CDR3. CDR3 sequence reads: CASSEVGGRNQPQHF. The DNA for the CDR3 is TGTGCCAGCAGTGAGGTCGGGGGGCGGAATCAGCCCCAGCATTTT.

This clone was seen once. The gene calls are TRBV6-5 and TRBJ2-7; TRBD2 matches 8 bases. This CDR3 contains 14 residues. The germline gives CDR1 MNHEY, CDR2 SVGAGI. With V trimmed by 11 bases and J by 2 bases, 11 bases remained unmatched. CDR3 sequence reads: CASAAGGRTYEQYF. CDR3 DNA sequence: TGTGCCTCAGCCGCGGGAGGAAGAACCTACGAGCAGTACTTC.

V usage is TRBV5-4 and J usage is TRBJ2-7; TRBD1 matches 8 bases. The CDR3 sequence is 15 residues long. V gave up 4 bases and J gave up 4 bases; unmatched junction bases: 10. CDR1 SGHNT and CDR2 YYREEE come from the germline V gene (reference sequence). As DNA, the CDR3 is TGTGCCAGCAGCCCTGGGACAGGCCTATCTTACGAGCAGTACTTC. This encodes CASSPGTGLSYEQYF.

This clone has a handful of counts. The junction departs from germline at one end; a sequencing error may be responsible. The chain carries TRBV6-5 and TRBJ2-7, with TRBD2 matching 11 bases. Looked up from germline, CDR1 is MNHEY and CDR2 is SVGAGI. The CDR3 sequence is 15 residues long. The CDR3 DNA sequence: TGTGGCAGCGTTAGTGGGACTAGCGGAGCCTACGAGCAGTACTTC. This encodes CGSVSGTSGAYEQYF.

The CDR3 loop reads CASSLAFREGDEQYF. DNA for the CDR3: TGCGCCAGCAGCTTGGCCTTTAGAGAAGGGGACGAGCAGTACTTC. The chain is built from TRBV5-1 and TRBJ2-7, with D possibly TRBD1 on 5 matching bases. Germline lookup yields CDR1 SGHRS and CDR2 YFSETQ. This CDR3 region has 15 residues. V lost 0 bases and J 5 bases, leaving 15 bases between the germline ends. Variable domain in full (rest from reference TRBV5-1 and TRBJ2-7): KAGVTQTPRYLIKTRGQQVTLSCSPISGHRSVSWYQQTPGQGLQFLFEYFSETQRNKGNFPGRFSGRQFSNSRSEMNVSTLELGDSALYLCASSLAFREGDEQYFGPGTRLTVT.

The V call is TRBV28, the J call TRBJ2-1, with 9 bases lining up with TRBD2. Germline V CDR1 and CDR2: MDHEN, SYDVKM. The junction had 9 bases not matched to a gene; V was cut back by 5 bases and J by 4 bases. This CDR3 spans 16 amino acids. CDR3 region: CASSMLTSGLYNEQFF. In DNA form, the CDR3 reads TGTGCCAGCAGTATGCTGACTAGCGGATTGTACAATGAGCAGTTCTTC.

The rearrangement links TRBV5-6 to TRBJ2-2; 9 bases fit TRBD1. Germline V gene sequence: CDR1 SGHDT, CDR2 YYEEEE. The CDR3 length is 16 residues. Trimming cost V 4 bases and J 4 bases; bases outside gene matches: 8. This chain's CDR3 is CASSMGQGGITGELFF. As DNA, the CDR3 is TGTGCCAGCAGCATGGGACAGGGAGGCATCACCGGGGAGCTGTTTTTT.

The chain combines TRBV19 with TRBJ2-2, with TRBD1 matching 8 bases. This CDR3 region has 15 residues. The trim removed 6 bases at V and 6 bases at J, leaving 9 bases unmatched. The germline V gene encodes CDR1 LNHDA and CDR2 SQIVND (reference sequence). CDR3 DNA: TGTGCCAGTAGAGTTTGGACAGGGATGGCCGGGGAGCTGTTTTTT. Its protein is CASRVWTGMAGELFF.

J is TRBJ1-2 and V is TRBV28, with D unclear. Germline values: CDR1 MDHEN, CDR2 SYDVKM. V was shortened by 2 bases and J by 7 bases, with 20 bases between the two germline ends. The CDR3 runs to 16 residues. CDR3 amino acids: CASSLPSAGIGFGYTF. In nucleotides, the CDR3 is TGTGCCAGCAGTTTACCGAGTGCGGGGATTGGGTTTGGCTACACCTTC.

The chain uses TRBV19 and TRBJ2-3; D is perhaps TRBD1 (6 bases). Germline values: CDR1 LNHDA, CDR2 SQIVND (reference sequence). V lost 1 base and J lost 4, with 9 bases in between. The CDR3 extends over 14 amino acids. The CDR3 DNA reads TGTGCCAGTAGTATAGGGACAGATGCAGATACGCAGTATTTT. As protein: CASSIGTDADTQYF.

The J gene is TRBJ1-3, the V gene TRBV4-1; TRBD1 matches at 8 bases. The CDR3 contains 16 residues. Unmatched junction bases numbered 7, after V lost 3 bases and J lost 3 bases. Per germline, CDR1 MGHRA and CDR2 YSYEKL. The CDR3 loop is CASSHSGQEGGNTIYF. In DNA, the CDR3 is TGCGCCAGCAGCCATTCGGGACAGGAAGGTGGAAACACCATATATTTT.

The chain joins TRBV18 to TRBJ1-2; 9 bases are shared with TRBD1. Germline CDR1 is KGHSH and CDR2 is LQKENI. The length of the CDR3 is 17 residues. J gave up 4 bases and V 3 bases, and 12 bases lay outside the gene matches. The CDR3 DNA is TGTGCCAGCTCACCGTCGGACGAGACAGGGGGTGCCTATGGCTACACCTTC. Its protein is CASSPSDETGGAYGYTF. The complete variable domain, with remaining parts taken from reference TRBV18 and TRBJ1-2, reads NAGVMQNPRHLVRRRGQEARLRCSPMKGHSHVYWYRQLPEEGLKFMVYLQKENIIDESGMPKERFSAEFPKEGPSILRIQQVVRGDSAAYFCASSPSDETGGAYGYTFGSGTRLTVV.

CDR3 coding DNA: TGTGCTAGTGGTTTCGCGGGATTGTATGGCTACACCTTC. This codes for CASGFAGLYGYTF. The rearrangement uses TRBV12-5 and TRBJ1-2, with D uncertain. Germline V gene data show CDR1 as LGHNT and CDR2 as FRNRAP. CDR3 length equals 13 residues. Trimming removed 3 bases from V and 5 bases from J, with 10 bases in between.

This clone occurred a few times. The rearrangement links TRBV2 to TRBJ1-1; D is perhaps TRBD1 (5 bases). Germline V gene lookup returns CDR1 SNHLY and CDR2 FYNNEI. CDR3 size: 12 residues. Trimming left V 8 bases short and J 1 base short, with 8 bases between. CDR3 in amino acids: CASWGRNTEAFF. The CDR3 DNA reads as TGTGCCAGCTGGGGCAGGAACACTGAAGCTTTCTTT.

The rearrangement uses TRBV29-1 and TRBJ1-5; D perhaps matches TRBD1 (6 bases). This CDR3 has 13 residues. Germline loops: CDR1 SQVTM, CDR2 ANQGSEA. Trimming removed 2 bases at V and 7 bases at J, with 12 bases between. This CDR3 is CSVEQGLGQPQHF. The CDR3 coding sequence is TGCAGCGTTGAACAGGGGCTAGGGCAGCCCCAGCATTTT.

The chain uses TRBV6-5 and TRBJ2-7; TRBD1 might be the D (6 bases). Trimming took 4 bases from V and 3 from J, leaving 10 bases between them. The CDR3 totals 13 residues. CDR1 and CDR2 (germline): MNHEY, SVGAGI. CDR3 sequence (DNA): TGTGCCAGCAGTTGGGAACAGGGCTACGAGCAGTACTTC. Amino acids: CASSWEQGYEQYF.

The chain employs TRBV5-6 and TRBJ2-7; 12 nucleotides align to TRBD1. V was pared by 3 bases and J by 7 bases, with 5 bases of the junction left unmatched. The CDR3 loop spans 14 amino acids. CDR1 is SGHDT and CDR2 is YYEEEE in the germline V gene. CDR3 nucleotide sequence: TGTGCCAGCAGCTCGGGACAGGGGGCGCGGGAGCAGTACTTC. Amino acids: CASSSGQGAREQYF.

V is TRBV6-2 or TRBV6-3 and J is TRBJ2-1, with D perhaps matching TRBD1 (6 bases). The ends were cut back, 5 bases at V and 7 bases at J, with 15 bases in the middle. The CDR3 contains 14 residues. Germline assignment: CDR1 MNHEY and CDR2 SVGEGT. The CDR3 region is CASSQDSAMNEQFF. In DNA, the CDR3 is TGTGCCAGCAGTCAGGACAGTGCTATGAATGAGCAGTTCTTC.

The chain carries TRBV3-1 (or the pseudogene TRBV3-2) and TRBJ1-1, with D unclear. V was clipped by 1 base and J by 7 bases, with 13 bases between them. The CDR3 is 14 residues long. Looked up from germline, CDR1 is LGHDT and CDR2 is YNNKEL (reference sequence). The CDR3 DNA follows: TGTGCCAGCAGCCAAGGGCGGGGAAGGCTTGAAGCTTTCTTT. Amino acid sequence: CASSQGRGRLEAFF.

The chain joins TRBV6-5 to TRBJ1-5; the D is unclear. Looked up from germline, CDR1 is MNHEY and CDR2 is SVGAGI. The CDR3 extends over 14 amino acids. V dropped 6 bases and J dropped 0 bases, with 9 bases sitting between them. CDR3 loop: CASRRENSNQPQHF. The CDR3 DNA follows: TGTGCCAGCAGAAGAGAGAATAGCAATCAGCCCCAGCATTTT.

The chain joins TRBV9 to TRBJ2-1; TRBD1 agrees at 9 bases. CDR3 length: 15 residues. Per germline, CDR1 SGDLS and CDR2 YYNGEE. V was clipped by 0 bases and J by 10 bases; unmatched bases: 8. The CDR3 sequence is CASSVGTGVVREQFF. The CDR3, as DNA: TGTGCCAGCAGCGTAGGGACAGGGGTCGTGCGGGAGCAGTTCTTC.

This clone was found once. V and J are TRBV6-5 and TRBJ2-7; tentative D call: TRBD1 (6 bases). The V and J ends lost 2 bases and 2 bases respectively, with 10 bases between them. From germline, CDR1 is MNHEY and CDR2 SVGAGI. The CDR3 is 14 amino acids. CDR3 sequence reads: CASSYQGSTYEQYF. Written as DNA, the CDR3 is TGTGCCAGCAGTTACCAGGGGTCAACCTACGAGCAGTACTTC.